This T cell receptor (beta chain) was identified in a study of OX40 agonist ivuxolimab in advanced cancers. Findings and caveats of the study: It was not determined which antigens were specifically recognized by the peripheral T cells that had undergone clonal expansion.

For this clone: Its antigen is as yet unknown.

Method: immunoSEQ multiplex PCR; TCRdb's copy keeps in-frame clones and lacks some. The table lists roughly 120,000 clones, around 89% of them singletons. The CDR3 runs to 14 residues. The V and J ends lost 6 bases and 0 bases respectively, with 11 bases between them. The germline V gene has CDR1 MNHNY and CDR2 SVGAGI (reference sequence). The clonotype originates from an adult with an advanced solid tumor such as melanoma, head and neck, liver or kidney cancer. Sequenced material: CD4+ or CD8+ T cells sorted from blood, taken in a trial of the OX40 agonist ivuxolimab. This sequence joins TRBV6-6 and TRBJ1-2; D possibly corresponds to TRBD1 (5 bases). The CDR3 region has the DNA TGTGCCAGCAGCACCCCGACAGCTAACTATGGCTACACCTTC. Translation: CASSTPTANYGYTF.